This T cell receptor (beta chain) was retrieved from a study of T cell repertoires in cytomegalovirus infection. Overall study: Evidence of both CMV infection and a matching HLA type came from public TCR beta signatures. Notes on the study in general: HLA-C-restricted CMV clonotypes gave the most frequent clonotype in two of eight donors. Totalled public TCR beta family frequency picked out people who carried CMV plus the relevant HLA.

Germline CDR1 is MNHEY and CDR2 is SVGEGT. This CDR3 region has 15 residues. V lost 8 bases and J lost 1, with 15 bases in between. Notes on this clonotype: Its antigen is not identified.

TCRdb passed the reads through MiXCR, listing each CDR3 protein once. Of 250,000 or so distinct CDR3 sequences detected, over 9% appear once; the ten largest clones hold around 1.6%. The chain couples TRBV6-2 or TRBV6-3 to TRBJ2-1; D is perhaps TRBD2 (6 bases). This sequence originates from a human donor in good health (CMV status not recorded). Some clones in this sample may be carry-over from other donors' samples. The sequenced material came from PBMCs. CDR3 residues: CASGPLSGSYNEQFF. CDR3 DNA: TGTGCCAGCGGGCCCCTTAGCGGATCCTACAATGAGCAGTTCTTC.